This T cell receptor beta chain stems from a study of blood T cells in healthy people across ages. Study overall: With template switching, about one barcoded beta molecule was captured per two T cells.

The use of a sample-barcoded 5' primer and a J-beta primer mix characterized a second PCR of about 7 to 12 cycles. MiXCR, applied by TCRdb to the 5' RACE reads, yields one record per CDR3 protein. The sample has some 1,500,000 distinct CDR3 sequences, approximately 43% seen once. Broader study findings: Greater diversity and more naive CD4+ cells were seen in long-lived donors than in aged donors.

Isolated PBMCs totaled at least 6 million in each sample. On this clonotype itself: The antigen is unknown.

The sequence came from a woman between 18 and 30 years old in good health. The sample consisted of blood.

CDR3 sequence: CASSEYELSSYNEQFF. The DNA for the CDR3 is TGTGCCAGCAGTGAATACGAGTTAAGCTCCTACAATGAGCAGTTCTTC. The chain links TRBV25-1 to TRBJ2-1; D unclear. Germline V gene lookup returns CDR1 MGHDK and CDR2 SYGVNS. The V and J ends lost 0 bases and 0 bases respectively, with 9 bases between them. The CDR3 spans 16 residues.